This TCR beta chain is drawn from a study of T-cell reconstitution after alpha-beta-depleted transplantation in children. Study outcomes and limitations: Once a year had passed after transplant, T-cell counts and diversity came mostly from newly produced T cells. Where alpha-beta T cells came from about two months after transplant was reportedly several hundred expanded graft clones. The origin of high day-60 TCRbeta diversity in some patients lay in surviving recipient T cells and thymic progenitors.

Unique molecular identifiers were incorporated into the prepared TCRbeta library. TCRdb analysed the PCR reads with MiXCR anew, one entry per CDR3 protein. The sample yields about 640,000 distinct CDR3 sequences, roughly 13% seen once. Details on this clonotype: Its antigen is undetermined.

With 1 base removed from V and 0 bases from J, the gap between germline ends came to 21 bases. There are 19 residues in the CDR3. Looked up from germline, CDR1 is LGHNA and CDR2 is YSLEER. The sequence came from a male patient aged 10-17 years who had a stem cell transplant for acute myeloid leukemia, so the T cells may come from the graft donor. The V and J genes are TRBV4-3 and TRBJ2-5, with a weak D call TRBD2 (5 bases). The specimen comprised PBMCs, mostly from graft donor cells, sampled 360 days after TCRalphabeta/CD19-depleted stem cell transplant. As DNA, the CDR3 is TGCGCCAGCAGCCAAGGTCCAGCTTGGTATAGCGAAGACCAAGAGACCCAGTACTTC. It is translated as CASSQGPAWYSEDQETQYF.